A single sample gave rise to the 6 T cell receptor beta chains below, sequenced in a study of blood T cell repertoires in COVID-19. Method: immunoSEQ multiplex PCR; TCRdb's copy keeps in-frame clones and lacks some. The sample lists fewer than 300,000 clones, under 95% occurring once. The sequenced sample consisted of PBMCs or T cells enriched from blood (not recorded which). These receptors were obtained from a woman aged 40 to 50 with acute COVID-19.

V and J are TRBV7-2 and TRBJ2-1; D might be TRBD2 (5 bases). Between the trimmed V and J ends, which lost 8 bases and 9 bases, there was a span of 23 bases. CDR1 and CDR2 from the germline V gene are SGHTA and FQGNSA. The CDR3 spans 15 residues. The DNA of the CDR3 is TGTGCCAGCGATCAGGTAATAAGCTCCCGGGGTGAGCAGTTCTTC. It codes for CASDQVISSRGEQFF.

The chain is built from TRBV27 and TRBJ1-1; D ambiguous. CDR3 length equals 15 residues. V lost 4 bases to trimming and J lost 3 bases, with 15 bases between them. Germline V gene lookup returns CDR1 MNHEY and CDR2 SMNVEV (reference sequence). In nucleotides, the CDR3 is TGTGCCAGCAGTTCGGGGAGCGACCTTTACACTGAAGCTTTCTTT. Encoded protein: CASSSGSDLYTEAFF.

The rearrangement links TRBV30 to TRBJ2-7, with 7 bases fitting TRBD2. V gave up 2 bases and J gave up 4 bases; unmatched junction bases: 8. CDR1 is GTSNPN, CDR2 SVGIG, per germline (reference sequence). CDR3 length equals 14 residues. The CDR3 sequence: CAWSSAQRGYEQYF. CDR3 nucleotides: TGTGCCTGGAGTTCCGCCCAGCGGGGTTACGAGCAGTACTTC.

The chain joins TRBV7-3 to TRBJ2-6; possible D gene TRBD1, 6 bases. The CDR3 is 15 amino acids. The V gene lost 5 bases and the J gene lost 2 bases, with 10 bases spanning the gap. Germline CDR1 reads SGHTA; CDR2 reads FQGTGA. This CDR3 reads CASSPNRAGANVLTF. CDR3 coding DNA: TGTGCCAGCAGCCCGAACAGGGCTGGGGCCAACGTCCTGACTTTC.

The DNA of the CDR3 is TGTGCCAGCAGTTCCCCCCTTTACTCTGGAAACACCATATATTTT. Translation gives CASSSPLYSGNTIYF. The rearrangement uses TRBV28 and TRBJ1-3; no definite D call. The CDR3 contains 15 residues. V was clipped by 4 bases and J by 0 bases, with 10 bases between them. Germline-derived CDR1 and CDR2 are MDHEN and SYDVKM.

This clone came up a few times. The rearrangement uses TRBV10-1 and TRBJ2-4, with 8 bases lining up with TRBD1. There are 17 residues in the CDR3. V lost 3 bases, J lost 2 bases, and 9 bases stayed unmatched. In germline, CDR1 is WNHNN, CDR2 SYGVQD (reference sequence). For the CDR3, the DNA is TGCGCCAGCAGTGAAGACGGACAGGGAGTTTCCAAAAACATTCAGTACTTC. It is translated as CASSEDGQGVSKNIQYF.